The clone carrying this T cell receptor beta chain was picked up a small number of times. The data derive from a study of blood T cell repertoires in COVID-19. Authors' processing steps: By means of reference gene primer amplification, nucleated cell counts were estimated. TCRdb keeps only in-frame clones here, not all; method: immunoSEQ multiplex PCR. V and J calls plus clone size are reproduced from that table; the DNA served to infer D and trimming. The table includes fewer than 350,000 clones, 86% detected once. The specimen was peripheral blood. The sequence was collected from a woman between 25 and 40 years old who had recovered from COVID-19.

CDR3 DNA sequence: TGTGCCAGCAGCTTTAGCGGGGGGGGTACCGGGGAGCTGTTTTTT. Translated: CASSFSGGGTGELFF. This chain connects TRBV5-4 to TRBJ2-2; 11 positions agree with TRBD2. V shed 2 bases and J 5 bases; nucleotides not matched to a gene: 2. Germline CDR1 is SGHNT and CDR2 is YYREEE (reference sequence). This CDR3 contains 15 residues.